The 20 T cell receptor beta chains listed next were all sequenced from one sample in a study of T cells in women clearing cervical HPV infection. Data came from immunoSEQ multiplex PCR; TCRdb stores just in-frame clones and leaves some out. This repertoire comprises about 30,000 clones; its ten largest clones make up 3.1%. Sequencing input: blood buffy coat. The receptors come from a woman aged 18-70 years with a cervical HPV16 infection that either progressed to CIN3+ or cleared (not recorded which).

Regarding this clone: The read finishes 3 residues shy of the CDR3 end, and the germline J gene is used to complete it. This chain uses TRBV12-3 or TRBV12-4 with TRBJ2-3; 10 bases map to TRBD2. Trimming cost V 1 base and J 3 bases; bases outside gene matches: 4. The CDR3 runs 16 residues. The part of the CDR3 DNA that was read is TGTGCCAGCAGTTTAGGGGCTAGCGGGGGAACAGATACG. Amino acids: CASSLGASGGTDT. The entire CDR3 protein reads CASSLGASGGTDTQYF.

As for this clone: The read is 3 residues too short to cover the CDR3 end, so that end is filled in from the germline J gene. The chain has TRBV7-2 and TRBJ2-2, with D unresolved. CDR1 and CDR2 (germline): SGHTA, FQGNSA. There are 14 residues in the CDR3. The sequenced CDR3 bases are TGTGCCAGCAGCTTAGTTCTGGGTGACTCACCG. As protein: CASSLVLGDSP. The full CDR3 reads CASSLVLGDSPLFF. The full variable domain, in which reference TRBV7-2 and TRBJ2-2 provide the parts outside the CDR3, is GAGVSQSPSNKVTEKGKDVELRCDPISGHTALYWYRQSLGQGLEFLIYFQGNSAPDKSGLPSDRFSAERTGGSVSTLTIQRTQQEDSAVYLCASSLVLGDSPLFFGEGSRLTVL.

In regard to this clone: Read data end 3 residues before the CDR3 end; the end is taken from the germline J gene. The chain employs TRBV7-2 and TRBJ2-7, with 11 positions matching TRBD1. Germline V gene sequence: CDR1 SGHTA, CDR2 FQGNSA. The trim removed 5 bases at V and 2 bases at J, leaving 2 bases unmatched. This CDR3 has 14 residues. The sequenced part of the CDR3 DNA is TGTGCCAGCAGCATGGACAGGGGGCCCTACGAG. This encodes CASSMDRGPYE. The full CDR3 protein is CASSMDRGPYEQYF.

About this clone itself: The read ends 3 residues early relative to the CDR3; the germline J gene fills the gap. The chain couples TRBV2 to TRBJ1-2, with D perhaps TRBD1 (6 bases). V dropped 4 bases and J dropped 3 bases, with 15 bases sitting between them. The CDR3 is 15 amino acids. CDR1 is SNHLY and CDR2 is FYNNEI in the germline V gene. The CDR3: CASSGAGVYDYGYTF. Incomplete CDR3 DNA: TGTGCCAGCAGTGGGGCAGGGGTGTACGACTATGGC.

Details on this clone: The observed sequence ends 3 residues before the CDR3 terminus, with the missing tail filled in from the germline J gene. The V call is TRBV19, the J call TRBJ1-5; maybe TRBD1 (6 bases). Trimming stripped 3 bases from V and 3 bases from J, with 12 bases between. In germline, CDR1 is LNHDA, CDR2 SQIVND (reference sequence). The CDR3 sequence is 15 residues long. The sequenced part of the CDR3 DNA is TGTGCCAGTAGTATCCAGGGGAGCTACAATCAGCCC. Protein sequence: CASSIQGSYNQP. The CDR3 in its entirety is CASSIQGSYNQPQHF.

About this clone: The read halts 3 residues ahead of the CDR3 end, with the missing end drawn from the germline J gene. The same CDR3 can be traced to other DNA sequences in this sample. The V and J genes are TRBV18 and TRBJ2-7; D may correspond to TRBD1 or TRBD2 (6 bases each). The V end was cut by 6 bases, the J end by 2 bases, with 17 bases between. The V gene's germline CDR1 is KGHSH and CDR2 LQKENI. The CDR3 covers 15 residues. The part of the CDR3 DNA that was read is TGTGCCAGCTCTCCCCAAGGGAGGACAGCCTACGAG. Its protein product is CASSPQGRTAYE. The entire CDR3 protein reads CASSPQGRTAYEQYF.

Of note for this clone: The sequence runs out 3 residues before the end of the CDR3; the remainder is reconstructed from the germline J gene. The J gene is TRBJ2-3, the V gene TRBV7-3; possibly TRBD2 for D (6 bases). This CDR3 spans 15 amino acids. Germline V gives CDR1 SGHTA, CDR2 FQGTGA. V lost 2 bases, J lost 2 bases, and 11 bases lay in between. CDR3 bases read: TGTGCCAGCAGCTTAGTGGCTAGCGCCACAGATACG. Its translation: CASSLVASATDT. The full CDR3 protein reads CASSLVASATDTQYF.

Remarks on this clone: The read ends 3 residues shy of where the CDR3 ends; the end is completed using the germline J gene. This chain joins TRBV25-1 and TRBJ2-4; 7 positions match TRBD1. The V gene end was trimmed by 10 bases and the J gene end by 0 bases; junction bases not matched to a gene: 3. The CDR3 runs to 13 residues. CDR1 and CDR2 (germline): MGHDK, SYGVNS. This CDR3 reads CATGTVAKNIQYF. The part of the CDR3 DNA that was read is TGTGCCACAGGGACAGTAGCCAAAAACATT.

A remark on this clone: The read gets to within 3 residues of the CDR3 end, and the germline J gene fills in the rest. The chain couples TRBV5-8 to TRBJ1-2, with a tentative D call TRBD1 (5 bases). CDR1 and CDR2 from the germline V gene are SGHTS and YDEGEE. V lost 2 bases and J lost 6, with 11 bases in between. This CDR3 is built from 13 residues. The CDR3 bases that were read are TGTGCCAGCAGCTTTGTGCAGGGAAATGGC. It specifies CASSFVQGNG. The complete CDR3 protein is CASSFVQGNGYTF.

About this clone itself: With the read ending 3 residues before the CDR3 end, the germline J gene is used to fill in that end. The chain is built from TRBV6-1 and TRBJ2-4, with 7 bases that match TRBD2. This CDR3 spans 13 amino acids. Germline V gene lookup returns CDR1 MNHNS and CDR2 SASEGT. The CDR3 spells CASSDGEGYGQYF. Incomplete CDR3 DNA: TGTGCCAGCAGTGATGGGGAGGGGTATGGT.

For this clone: The CDR3 end falls 3 residues outside the read, so it is completed with the germline J gene. V gene TRBV19 combines with J gene TRBJ2-2; TRBD1 might be the D (5 bases). Germline values: CDR1 LNHDA, CDR2 SQIVND (reference sequence). The CDR3 contains 18 residues. V gave up 0 bases and J gave up 4 bases, with 18 bases separating them. The CDR3 loop reads CASSIDLWQGTSTGELFF. CDR3 bases read: TGTGCCAGTAGTATAGATCTTTGGCAGGGTACGTCCACCGGGGAG.

Worth noting for this clone: One junction end does not reproduce the germline sequence, and a read error may be involved. The read halts 3 residues ahead of the CDR3 end, with the missing end drawn from the germline J gene. Other DNA variants within this sample encode the same CDR3. J is TRBJ1-3 and V is TRBV2; 10 bases are a match to TRBD1. CDR1 SNHLY and CDR2 FYNNEI come from the germline V gene. The CDR3 loop spans 13 amino acids. CDR3 DNA, as far as it was read: TGTGCCAGCAGTGGGACAGGGGGAAACACT. Translation gives CASSGTGGNT. The CDR3, in full, reads CASSGTGGNTIYF.

Regarding this clone: The read is 3 residues too short to cover the CDR3 end, so that end is filled in from the germline J gene. The chain has TRBV7-8 and TRBJ1-1, with D perhaps TRBD1 (6 bases). Trimming left V 2 bases short and J 0 bases short, with 13 bases between. The CDR3 has 16 amino acids. Germline V gene sequence: CDR1 SGHVS, CDR2 FQNEAQ. The CDR3 loop is CASSLLGAGVNTEAFF. The sequenced CDR3 bases are TGTGCCAGCAGCTTACTGGGGGCTGGGGTGAACACTGAA.

Points on this clone: Compared with germline, one end of the junction differs, possibly owing to a read error. The read ends 3 residues before the CDR3 terminus; that terminus is restored from the germline J gene. The genes are TRBV5-1 and TRBJ1-2; D gene ambiguous. The CDR3 extends over 14 amino acids. Looked up from germline, CDR1 is SGHRS and CDR2 is YFSETQ. The chain's CDR3 is CASSPVQLNHGYTF. CDR3 bases read: TGCGCCAGCAGCCCGGTACAGCTTAACCATGGC.

Notes on this clone: The read is 3 residues too short to cover the CDR3 end, so that end is filled in from the germline J gene. Other DNA sequences in this sample translate to the same CDR3. The chain joins TRBV5-1 to TRBJ2-2, with D uncertain. This CDR3 spans 14 amino acids. V lost 5 bases and J 5 bases, leaving 13 bases between the germline ends. Germline CDR1 is SGHRS and CDR2 is YFSETQ. CDR3: CASSLSRNTGELFF. The covered CDR3 bases are TGCGCCAGCAGTCTGTCTAGAAATACCGGGGAG.

A note on this clone: The read ends 3 residues before the CDR3 terminus; that terminus is restored from the germline J gene. The chain has TRBV18 and TRBJ2-7, with D perhaps matching TRBD1 (5 bases). Germline V gene lookup returns CDR1 KGHSH and CDR2 LQKENI. The CDR3 has 15 amino acids. V was shortened by 6 bases and J by 2 bases, with 17 bases between the two germline ends. The CDR3 bases that were read are TGTGCCAGCTCCCCAGCCGCCAGGGTAGCCTACGAG. Residues: CASSPAARVAYE. The CDR3 as a whole reads CASSPAARVAYEQYF.

On this clone: The read falls 3 residues short of the CDR3 end, and the missing part is taken from the germline J gene. The chain recombines TRBV5-1 with TRBJ1-1, with a tentative D call TRBD1 (6 bases). CDR3 size: 16 residues. From germline, CDR1 is SGHRS and CDR2 YFSETQ. Trimming stripped 4 bases from V and 0 bases from J, with 16 bases between. The CDR3 sequence is CASSPWGGAMNTEAFF. CDR3 DNA, as far as it was read: TGCGCCAGCAGCCCCTGGGGGGGGGCTATGAACACTGAA.

CDR3: CASSFTSGGQDTQYF. The sequenced part of the CDR3 DNA is TGCGCCAGCAGCTTTACTAGTGGGGGCCAAGATACG. J is TRBJ2-3 and V is TRBV5-1; TRBD1 might be the D (6 bases). The missing CDR3 end, 3 residues past where the read stops, is filled in from the germline J gene. Looked up from germline, CDR1 is SGHRS and CDR2 is YFSETQ. The ends were cut back, 2 bases at V and 5 bases at J, with 15 bases in the middle. The CDR3 contains 15 residues.

Regarding this clone: The CDR3 end is not reached by the read, which stops 3 residues before it; the germline J gene fills it in. The genes are TRBV5-1 and TRBJ1-6, with D possibly TRBD1 on 6 matching bases. Trimming stripped 3 bases from V and 7 bases from J, with 11 bases between. The CDR3 consists of 14 residues. Germline V gene lookup returns CDR1 SGHRS and CDR2 YFSETQ. CDR3 DNA (partial): TGCGCCAGCAGCTACTATCAGGGGAATTCACCC. Residues: CASSYYQGNSP. The full CDR3 protein is CASSYYQGNSPLHF.

About this clone itself: The read falls 3 residues short of the CDR3 end, and the missing part is taken from the germline J gene. The rearrangement uses TRBV20-1 and TRBJ2-3, with 8 bases identical to TRBD2. With V trimmed by 3 bases and J by 4 bases, 6 bases remained unmatched. The germline V gene encodes CDR1 DFQATT and CDR2 SNEGSKA (reference sequence). This CDR3 has 14 residues. CDR3 DNA, as far as it was read: TGCAGTGCTAGGCCGACCGGGGGGGCAGATACG. Translated, it gives CSARPTGGADT. The whole CDR3 protein is CSARPTGGADTQYF.